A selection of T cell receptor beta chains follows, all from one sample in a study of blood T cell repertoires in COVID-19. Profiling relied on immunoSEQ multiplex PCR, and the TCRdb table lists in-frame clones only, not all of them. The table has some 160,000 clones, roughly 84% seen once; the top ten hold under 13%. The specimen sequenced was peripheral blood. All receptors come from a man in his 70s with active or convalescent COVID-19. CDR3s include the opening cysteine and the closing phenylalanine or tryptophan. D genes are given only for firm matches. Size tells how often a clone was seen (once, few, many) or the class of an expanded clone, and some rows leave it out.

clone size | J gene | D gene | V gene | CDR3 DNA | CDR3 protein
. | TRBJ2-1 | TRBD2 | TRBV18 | TGTGCCAGCTCACCAGTTCCGGGAGGATCTGACAATGAGCAGTTCTTC | CASSPVPGGSDNEQFF
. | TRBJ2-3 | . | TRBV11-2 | TGTGCCAGCAGCTTAGTTGGTGGGCCGGTCCTAGATACGCAGTATTTT | CASSLVGGPVLDTQYF
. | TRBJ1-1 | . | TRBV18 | TGTGCCAGCTCCCCCGCAGGGGAGAACACTGAAGCTTTCTTT | CASSPAGENTEAFF
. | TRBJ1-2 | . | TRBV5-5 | TGTGCCAGCAGCTTGGGTGGTACGACAGTCGGTGGCTACACCTTC | CASSLGGTTVGGYTF
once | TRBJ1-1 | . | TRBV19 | TGTGCCAGTAGCTACCTCGATGGGGCGGGGGCTTTCTTT | CASSYLDGAGAFF
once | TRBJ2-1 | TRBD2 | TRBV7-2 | TGTGCCAGCAGCCAGAAGGGAGGGAGTCCTGAGCAGTTCTTC | CASSQKGGSPEQFF
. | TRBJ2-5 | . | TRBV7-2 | TGTGCCAGCAGCTTAGCCCAGGCTCCCCAAAAGGAGACCCAGTACTTC | CASSLAQAPQKETQYF
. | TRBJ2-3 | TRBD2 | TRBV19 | TGTGCCAGTGGGCATCTAGCGGGAGGGGATACGCAGTATTTT | CASGHLAGGDTQYF
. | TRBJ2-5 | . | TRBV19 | TGTGCCAGTAGTATCCGGGAGACCCAGTACTTC | CASSIRETQYF
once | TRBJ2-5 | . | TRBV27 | TGTGCCAGCAGTTTACGGGTAGCGGTGGGTGAGACCCAGTACTTC | CASSLRVAVGETQYF
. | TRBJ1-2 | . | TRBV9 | TGTGCCAGCAGCGTAGAGGGACCAGGGGAGTATGGCTACACCTTC | CASSVEGPGEYGYTF
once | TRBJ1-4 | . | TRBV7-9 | TGTGCCAGCAGCTTATCCGCCTCCGAGCATGAAAAACTGTTTTTT | CASSLSASEHEKLFF
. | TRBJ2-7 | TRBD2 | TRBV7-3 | TGTGCCAGCGCTAAGGCTAGCGGTTCCTACGAGCAGTACTTC | CASAKASGSYEQYF
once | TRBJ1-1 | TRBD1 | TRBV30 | TGTGCCTGGAGTGCAGGGACAGTGTCGAACACTGAAGCTTTCTTT | CAWSAGTVSNTEAFF
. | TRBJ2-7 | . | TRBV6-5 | TGTGCCAGCAGTTACGTGCGCGGGCCAAGCTCCTACGAGCAGTACTTC | CASSYVRGPSSYEQYF
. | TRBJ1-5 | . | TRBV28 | TGTGCCAGCAGAGGGCAGGAGGCATGGCCCCAGCATTTT | CASRGQEAWPQHF
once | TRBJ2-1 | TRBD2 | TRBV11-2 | TGTGCCAGCAGCTTAAGACCTAGCGGGAGGGCCGAATTCTTC | CASSLRPSGRAEFF
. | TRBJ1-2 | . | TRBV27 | TGTGCCAGCAGTGCGCGATGGGCTTATGGCTACACCTTC | CASSARWAYGYTF
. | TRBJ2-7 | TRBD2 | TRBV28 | TGTGCCAGCAGTCGACGGGAGGGCTACGAGCAGTACTTC | CASSRREGYEQYF
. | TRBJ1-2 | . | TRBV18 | TGTGCCAGCTCCCAGGCCACAGGGACTAACTATGGCTACACCTTC | CASSQATGTNYGYTF
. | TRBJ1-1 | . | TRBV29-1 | TGCAGCGTTTTGGGAGGGAATGAAGCTTTCTTT | CSVLGGNEAFF
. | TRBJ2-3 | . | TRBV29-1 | TGCAGCATCAGGGATACAGATACGCAGTATTTT | CSIRDTDTQYF
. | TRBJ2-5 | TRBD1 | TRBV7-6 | TGTGCCAGCAGCCACAACGACAGGGACGGGCAAGAGACCCAGTACTTC | CASSHNDRDGQETQYF
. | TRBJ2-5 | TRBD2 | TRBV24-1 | TGTGCCACCAGTGATTTGCCGACTAGCGGAGAGACCCAGTACTTC | CATSDLPTSGETQYF
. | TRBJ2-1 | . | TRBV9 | TGTGCCAGCAGCGTAGAACTACTCCCCTACAATGAGCAGTTCTTC | CASSVELLPYNEQFF
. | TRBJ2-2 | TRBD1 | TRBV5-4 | TGTGCCAGCAGTCTAGGACAGGGGAGAACGGGAACCGGGGAGCTGTTTTTT | CASSLGQGRTGTGELFF
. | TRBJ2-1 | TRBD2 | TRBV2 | TGTGCCAGCAGTAAGTACGGGGGGACTTTTCTGAGCTCCTACAATGAGCAGTTCTTC | CASSKYGGTFLSSYNEQFF
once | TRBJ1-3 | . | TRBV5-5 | TGTGCCAGCAGCTTGGATGGGGGACTGGGCACCATATATTTT | CASSLDGGLGTIYF
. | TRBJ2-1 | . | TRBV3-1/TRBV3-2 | TGTGCCAGCAGCCCGATATTAGCGGAATTCAGGCCCAATGAGCAGTTCTTC | CASSPILAEFRPNEQFF
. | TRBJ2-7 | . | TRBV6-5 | TGTGCCAGCAGTTACGACAGTTACGAGCAGTACTTC | CASSYDSYEQYF